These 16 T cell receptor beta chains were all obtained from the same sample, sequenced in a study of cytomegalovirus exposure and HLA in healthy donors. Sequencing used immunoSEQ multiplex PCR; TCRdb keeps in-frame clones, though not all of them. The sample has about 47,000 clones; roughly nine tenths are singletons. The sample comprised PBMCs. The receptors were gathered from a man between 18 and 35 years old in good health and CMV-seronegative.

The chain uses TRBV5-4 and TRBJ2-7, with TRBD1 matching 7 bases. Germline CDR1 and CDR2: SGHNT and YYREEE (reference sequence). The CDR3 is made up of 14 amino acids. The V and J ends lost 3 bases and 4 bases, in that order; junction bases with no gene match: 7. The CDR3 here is CASSSRGGRYEQYF. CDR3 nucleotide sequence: TGTGCCAGCAGCTCAAGAGGGGGCAGGTACGAGCAGTACTTC. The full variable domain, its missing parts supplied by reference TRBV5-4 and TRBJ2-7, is ETGVTQSPTHLIKTRGQQVTLRCSSQSGHNTVSWYQQALGQGPQFIFQYYREEENGRGNFPPRFSGLQFPNYSSELNVNALELDDSALYLCASSSRGGRYEQYFGPGTRLTVT.

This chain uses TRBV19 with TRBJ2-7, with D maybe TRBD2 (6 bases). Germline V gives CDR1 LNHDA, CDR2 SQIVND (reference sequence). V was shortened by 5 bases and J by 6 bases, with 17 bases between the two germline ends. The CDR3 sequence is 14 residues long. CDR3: CASSSRTIGGEQYF. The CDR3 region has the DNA TGTGCCAGTAGTTCCCGGACCATCGGGGGCGAGCAGTACTTC.

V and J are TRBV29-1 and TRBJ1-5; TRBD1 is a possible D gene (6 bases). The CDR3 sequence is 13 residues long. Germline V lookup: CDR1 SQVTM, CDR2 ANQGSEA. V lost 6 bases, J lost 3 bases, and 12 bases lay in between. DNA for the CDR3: TGCAGCGTGGGGGCGGACAACAATCAGCCCCAGCATTTT. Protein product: CSVGADNNQPQHF.

CDR3 protein: CASSVEGGSLSDEQYF. The CDR3 nucleotides read TGTGCCAGCAGCGTAGAGGGAGGGAGCCTGAGCGACGAGCAGTACTTC. V is TRBV9 and J is TRBJ2-7; TRBD2 matches at 7 bases. After removal of 0 bases from V and 5 bases from J, the junction contained 11 bases not matched to a gene. CDR3 size: 16 residues. In germline, CDR1 is SGDLS, CDR2 YYNGEE.

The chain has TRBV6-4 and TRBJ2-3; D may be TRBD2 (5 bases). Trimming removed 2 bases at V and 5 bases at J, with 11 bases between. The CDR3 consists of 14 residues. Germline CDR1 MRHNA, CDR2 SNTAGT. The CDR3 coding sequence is TGTGCCAGCAGTGACCCTACCGCGGGAGATACGCAGTATTTT. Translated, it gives CASSDPTAGDTQYF.

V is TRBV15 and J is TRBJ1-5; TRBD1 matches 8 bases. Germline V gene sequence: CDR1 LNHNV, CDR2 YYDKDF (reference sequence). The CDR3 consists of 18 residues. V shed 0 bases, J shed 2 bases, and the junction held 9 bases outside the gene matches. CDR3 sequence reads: CATSRDSATGVGNQPQHF. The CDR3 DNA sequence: TGTGCCACCAGCAGAGATTCCGCGACAGGGGTAGGCAATCAGCCCCAGCATTTT.

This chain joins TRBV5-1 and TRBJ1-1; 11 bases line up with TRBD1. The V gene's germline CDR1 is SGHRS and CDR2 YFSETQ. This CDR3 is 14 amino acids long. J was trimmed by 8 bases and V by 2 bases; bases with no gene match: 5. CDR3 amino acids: CASSFGTGGKEAFF. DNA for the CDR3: TGCGCCAGCAGCTTCGGGACAGGGGGAAAGGAAGCTTTCTTT.

Here the CDR3 DNA reads TGTGCCAGCAGTGAAACGGACAGAGCGTCTGGCTACACCTTC. Protein product: CASSETDRASGYTF. The chain carries TRBV2 and TRBJ1-2; possible D gene TRBD1, 6 bases. V was shortened by 2 bases and J by 7 bases, with 14 bases between the two germline ends. CDR3 length: 14 residues. Germline CDR1 SNHLY, CDR2 FYNNEI.

Written as DNA, the CDR3 is TGTGCCAGCAGACCCGAGGACAGATCCGCCCGAGCTTTCTTT. Protein: CASRPEDRSARAFF. The genes are TRBV6-4 and TRBJ1-1, with a tentative D call TRBD1 (6 bases). This CDR3 has 14 amino acids. Trimming removed 6 bases from V and 10 bases from J, with 21 bases in between. Germline CDR1 is MRHNA and CDR2 is SNTAGT.

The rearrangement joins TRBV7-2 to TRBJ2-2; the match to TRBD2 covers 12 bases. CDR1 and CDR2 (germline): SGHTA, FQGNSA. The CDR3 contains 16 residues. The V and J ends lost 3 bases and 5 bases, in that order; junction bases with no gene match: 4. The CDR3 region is CASSFGTSGPTGELFF. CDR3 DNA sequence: TGTGCCAGCAGCTTCGGGACTAGCGGGCCGACCGGGGAGCTGTTTTTT.

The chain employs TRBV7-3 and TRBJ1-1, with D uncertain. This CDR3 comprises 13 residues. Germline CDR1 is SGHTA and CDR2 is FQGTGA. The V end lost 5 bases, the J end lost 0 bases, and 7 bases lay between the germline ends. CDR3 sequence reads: CASSQNMNTEAFF. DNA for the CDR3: TGTGCCAGCAGCCAAAACATGAACACTGAAGCTTTCTTT.

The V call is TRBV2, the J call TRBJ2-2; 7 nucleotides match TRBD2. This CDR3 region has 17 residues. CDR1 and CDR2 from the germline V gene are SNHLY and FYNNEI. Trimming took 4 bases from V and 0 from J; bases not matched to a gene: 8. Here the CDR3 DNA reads TGTGCCAGCAGTGTAGATAGCGGGCTCGCGAACACCGGGGAGCTGTTTTTT. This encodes CASSVDSGLANTGELFF. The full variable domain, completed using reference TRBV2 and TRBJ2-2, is EPEVTQTPSHQVTQMGQEVILRCVPISNHLYFYWYRQILGQKVEFLVSFYNNEISEKSEIFDDQFSVERPDGSNFTLKIRSTKLEDSAMYFCASSVDSGLANTGELFFGEGSRLTVL.

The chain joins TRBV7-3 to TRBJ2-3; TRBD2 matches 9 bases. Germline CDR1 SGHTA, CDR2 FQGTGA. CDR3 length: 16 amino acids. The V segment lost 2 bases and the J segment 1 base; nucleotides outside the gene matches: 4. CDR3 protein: CASSLFGGRGTDTQYF. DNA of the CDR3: TGTGCCAGCAGCTTATTTGGCGGGAGGGGCACAGATACGCAGTATTTT.

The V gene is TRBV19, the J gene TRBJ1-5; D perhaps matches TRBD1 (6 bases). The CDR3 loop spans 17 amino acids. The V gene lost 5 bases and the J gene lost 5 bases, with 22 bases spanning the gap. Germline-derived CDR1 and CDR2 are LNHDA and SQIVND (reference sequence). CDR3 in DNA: TGTGCCAGTAGTCCTACCAGGGGATGGGGAGCAGATCAGCCCCAGCATTTT. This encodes CASSPTRGWGADQPQHF.

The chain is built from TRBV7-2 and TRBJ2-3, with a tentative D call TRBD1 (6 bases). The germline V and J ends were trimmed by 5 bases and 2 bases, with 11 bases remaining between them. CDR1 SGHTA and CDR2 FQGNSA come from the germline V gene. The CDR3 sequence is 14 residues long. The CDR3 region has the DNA TGTGCCAGCAGCAGTGGACAGTACACAGATACGCAGTATTTT. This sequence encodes CASSSGQYTDTQYF.

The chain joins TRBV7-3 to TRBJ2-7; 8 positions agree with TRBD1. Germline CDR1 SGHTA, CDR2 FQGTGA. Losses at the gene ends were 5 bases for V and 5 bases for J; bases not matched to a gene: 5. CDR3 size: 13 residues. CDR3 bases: TGTGCCAGCAGCCCCCAGGGGGCGGACGAGCAGTACTTC. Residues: CASSPQGADEQYF. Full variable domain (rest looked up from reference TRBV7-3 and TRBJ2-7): GAGVSQTPSNKVTEKGKYVELRCDPISGHTALYWYRQSLGQGPEFLIYFQGTGAADDSGLPNDRFFAVRPEGSVSTLKIQRTERGDSAVYLCASSPQGADEQYFGPGTRLTVT.